This T cell receptor beta chain was obtained from a study of identical twins. Unique molecular identifiers were present on cDNA, and template switching added a universal primer site. MiXCR, run by TCRdb on the 5' RACE reads, gives a single entry per CDR3 protein. The sample carries around 960,000 distinct CDR3 sequences, 9% to 15% recorded once. General study findings and limits: Models underestimated TCR alpha sharing (out-of-frame) in monozygotic twins. Conclusions leaned on cross-sectional statistical analysis and did not track the same donors over time. Insertion counts were lower in abundant cord blood beta clonotypes, a trend that memory repertoires did not show.

As concerns this clonotype: Its antigen is still unknown.

The V gene's germline CDR1 is LNHDA and CDR2 SQIVND (reference sequence). The CDR3 totals 15 residues. V shed 2 bases and J shed 5 bases, with 13 bases lying between them. These data were also filed under a second study, of yellow fever vaccine responses in identical twins.

This sequence originates from a woman between 18 and 29 years old in good health. The sample comprised PBMCs. The chain carries TRBV19 and TRBJ1-5, with D possibly TRBD1 on 5 matching bases. CDR3 in amino acids: CASSITGEKDQPQHF. CDR3 nucleotide sequence: TGTGCCAGTAGTATAACGGGGGAGAAGGATCAGCCCCAGCATTTT.